A single sample is the source of the 4 T cell receptor beta chains below, sequenced in a study of T cells after yellow fever vaccination. TCRdb re-called the 5' RACE reads through MiXCR, storing one row per CDR3 protein. The sample contains 620,000 or so distinct CDR3 sequences, approximately 16% of which appear only once. The sequencing used PBMCs, collected 4 to 5 days after the first yellow fever vaccination. The receptors originated from a man aged 18 to 29 who received the YFV17D yellow fever vaccine.

This clonotype came up a few times. The rearrangement uses TRBV16 and TRBJ2-1, with D possibly TRBD2 on 7 matching bases. The CDR3 has 15 residues. Trimming took off 0 bases at V and 7 bases at J, with 13 bases between the two ends. Germline CDR1 reads KGHSY; CDR2 reads FQNENV. The CDR3 spells CASSQSARGANEQFF. The CDR3 DNA reads as TGTGCCAGCAGCCAATCGGCCCGGGGGGCAAATGAGCAGTTCTTC.

This clonotype was observed a handful of times. The chain couples TRBV15 to TRBJ2-3; D unresolved. The V gene's germline CDR1 is LNHNV and CDR2 YYDKDF (reference sequence). The CDR3 loop spans 15 amino acids. V gave up 3 bases and J gave up 3 bases, with 13 bases separating them. CDR3 sequence reads: CATSSWSGYTDTQYF. Written as DNA, the CDR3 is TGTGCCACCAGCAGTTGGTCAGGCTATACAGATACGCAGTATTTT. Full variable domain (rest looked up from reference TRBV15 and TRBJ2-3): DAMVIQNPRYQVTQFGKPVTLSCSQTLNHNVMYWYQQKSSQAPKLLFHYYDKDFNNEADTPDNFQSRRPNTSFCFLDIRSPGLGDTAMYLCATSSWSGYTDTQYFGPGTRLTVL.

The J gene is TRBJ2-7, the V gene TRBV4-1, with TRBD1 matching over 7 bases. CDR3 size: 14 residues. Germline lookup yields CDR1 MGHRA and CDR2 YSYEKL. After removal of 4 bases from V and 2 bases from J, the junction contained 5 bases not matched to a gene. The CDR3 bases are TGCGCCAGCAGCCCCCCCAGGGGGACCTACGAGCAGTACTTC. Translation: CASSPPRGTYEQYF.

The V gene is TRBV6-5, the J gene TRBJ2-1; no clear D gene. The CDR3 totals 12 residues. V was cut by 8 bases and J by 5 bases, with 10 bases left in between. CDR1 and CDR2 from the germline V gene are MNHEY and SVGAGI. The CDR3 DNA reads TGTGCCAGCGATCGGCCTAACAATGAGCAGTTCTTC. This codes for CASDRPNNEQFF.